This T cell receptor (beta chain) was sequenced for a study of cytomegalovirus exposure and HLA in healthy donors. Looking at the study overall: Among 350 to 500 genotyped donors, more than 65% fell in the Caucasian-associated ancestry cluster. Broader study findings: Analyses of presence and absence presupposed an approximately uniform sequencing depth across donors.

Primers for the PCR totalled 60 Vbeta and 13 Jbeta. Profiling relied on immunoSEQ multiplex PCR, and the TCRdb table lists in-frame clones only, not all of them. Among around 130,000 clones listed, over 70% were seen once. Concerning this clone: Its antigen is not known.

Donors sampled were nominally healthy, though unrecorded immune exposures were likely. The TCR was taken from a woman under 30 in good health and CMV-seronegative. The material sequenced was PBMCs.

The CDR3 loop is CASSQTPGGANYGYTF. DNA for the CDR3: TGCGCCAGCAGCCAAACCCCAGGGGGAGCTAACTATGGCTACACCTTC. The V call is TRBV4-3, the J call TRBJ1-2, with 7 bases identical to TRBD1. J was trimmed by 0 bases and V by 2 bases; bases with no gene match: 6. Germline lookup yields CDR1 LGHNA and CDR2 YSLEER. The CDR3 sequence is 16 residues long.